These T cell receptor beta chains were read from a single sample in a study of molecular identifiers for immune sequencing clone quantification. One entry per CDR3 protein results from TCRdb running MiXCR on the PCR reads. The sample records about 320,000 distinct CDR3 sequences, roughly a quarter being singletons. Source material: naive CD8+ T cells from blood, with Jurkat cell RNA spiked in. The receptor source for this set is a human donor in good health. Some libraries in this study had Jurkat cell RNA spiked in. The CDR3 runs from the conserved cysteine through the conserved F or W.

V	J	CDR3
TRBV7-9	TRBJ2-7	CAGSSLTTGTHEQYF
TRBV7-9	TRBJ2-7	CASSLPKEVHEQYF
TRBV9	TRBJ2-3	CASAVAGAITDTQYF
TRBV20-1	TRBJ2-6	CSASGGQGAYGANVLTF
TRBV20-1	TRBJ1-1	CSARDRAGRERPDTEAFF
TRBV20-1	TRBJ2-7	CSASTSGGHNYEQYF
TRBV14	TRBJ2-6	CASSLLAGIRTSGANVLTF
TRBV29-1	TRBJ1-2	CSVGGRKDYGYTF
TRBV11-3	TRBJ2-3	CASSLEGRDTDTQYF
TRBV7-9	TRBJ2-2	CASSLASQMNTEELFF
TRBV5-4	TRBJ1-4	CASSFYGTGNEKLFF
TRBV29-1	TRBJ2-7	CSVRTSGTRHRYEQYF
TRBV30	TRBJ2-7	CAWSPGGAQYF
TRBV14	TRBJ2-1	CASSHRMWREGSYNEQFF
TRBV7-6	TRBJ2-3	CASSPLLSVSDTQYF
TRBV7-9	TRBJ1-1	CASSPPYPRGTSEAFF
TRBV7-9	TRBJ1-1	CASSSRQGMNTEAFF
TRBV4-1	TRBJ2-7	CASSQGPMGGSSYEQYF
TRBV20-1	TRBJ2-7	CSASNRAYEQYF
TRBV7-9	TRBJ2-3	CASTARPSDTQYF
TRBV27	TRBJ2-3	CASSPIEGSLVTDTQYF
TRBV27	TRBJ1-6	CASSLLRGGRSPLNSPLHF